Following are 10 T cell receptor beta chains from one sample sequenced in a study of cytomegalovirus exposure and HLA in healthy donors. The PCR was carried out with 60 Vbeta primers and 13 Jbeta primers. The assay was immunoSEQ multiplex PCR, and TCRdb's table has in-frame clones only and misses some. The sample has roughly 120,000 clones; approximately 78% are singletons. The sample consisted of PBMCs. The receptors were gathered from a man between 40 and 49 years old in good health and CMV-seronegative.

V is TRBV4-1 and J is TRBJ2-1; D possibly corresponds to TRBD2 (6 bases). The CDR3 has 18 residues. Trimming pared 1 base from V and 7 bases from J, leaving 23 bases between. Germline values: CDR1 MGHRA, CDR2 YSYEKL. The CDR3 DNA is TGCGCCAGCAGCCAAGCTAATTATAGACTAGACCCCTTGAATGAGCAGTTCTTC. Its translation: CASSQANYRLDPLNEQFF.

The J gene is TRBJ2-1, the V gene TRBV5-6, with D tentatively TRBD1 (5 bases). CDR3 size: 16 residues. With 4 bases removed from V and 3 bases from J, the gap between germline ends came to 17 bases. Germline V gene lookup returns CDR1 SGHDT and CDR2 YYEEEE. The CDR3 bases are TGTGCCAGCAGCATTGATGGGGCCGTTGTCTACAATGAGCAGTTCTTC. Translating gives CASSIDGAVVYNEQFF.

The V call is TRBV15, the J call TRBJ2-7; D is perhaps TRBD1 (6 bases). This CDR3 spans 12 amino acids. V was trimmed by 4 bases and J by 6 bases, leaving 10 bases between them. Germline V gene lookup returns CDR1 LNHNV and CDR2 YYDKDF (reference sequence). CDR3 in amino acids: CATSTLGAEQYF. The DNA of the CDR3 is TGTGCCACCAGCACCCTGGGGGCCGAGCAGTACTTC.

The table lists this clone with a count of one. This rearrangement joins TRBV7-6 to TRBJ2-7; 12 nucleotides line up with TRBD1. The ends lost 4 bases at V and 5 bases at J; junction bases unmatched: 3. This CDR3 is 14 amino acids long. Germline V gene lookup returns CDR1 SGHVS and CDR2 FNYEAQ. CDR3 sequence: CASSSGTGGDEQYF. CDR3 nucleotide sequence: TGTGCCAGCAGCTCCGGGACAGGGGGCGACGAGCAGTACTTC.

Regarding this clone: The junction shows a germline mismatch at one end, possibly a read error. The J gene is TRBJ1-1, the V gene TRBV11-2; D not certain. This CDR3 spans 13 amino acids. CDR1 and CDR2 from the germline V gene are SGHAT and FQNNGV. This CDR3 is CVSSLPVNTEAFF. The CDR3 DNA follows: TGTGTCAGCAGCTTACCCGTAAACACTGAAGCTTTCTTT.

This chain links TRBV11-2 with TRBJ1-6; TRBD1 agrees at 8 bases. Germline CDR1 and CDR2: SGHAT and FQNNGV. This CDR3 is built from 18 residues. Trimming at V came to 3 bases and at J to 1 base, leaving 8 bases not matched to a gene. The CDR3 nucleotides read TGTGCCAGCAGCTTTCTCAGGACAGGGCTTTCCTATAATTCACCCCTCCACTTT. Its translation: CASSFLRTGLSYNSPLHF.

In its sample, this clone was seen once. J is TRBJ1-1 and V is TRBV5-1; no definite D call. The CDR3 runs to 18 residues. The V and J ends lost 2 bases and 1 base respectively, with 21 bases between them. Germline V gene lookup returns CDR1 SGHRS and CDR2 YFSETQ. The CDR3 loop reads CASSFFGMVVASNTEAFF. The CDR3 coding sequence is TGCGCCAGCAGCTTTTTTGGTATGGTGGTAGCCTCGAACACTGAAGCTTTCTTT.

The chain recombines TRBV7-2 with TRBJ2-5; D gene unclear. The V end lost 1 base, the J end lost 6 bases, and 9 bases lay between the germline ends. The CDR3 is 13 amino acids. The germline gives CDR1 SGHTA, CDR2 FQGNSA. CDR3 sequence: CASSLDMAQTQYF. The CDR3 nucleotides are TGTGCCAGCAGCTTAGATATGGCCCAGACCCAGTACTTC.

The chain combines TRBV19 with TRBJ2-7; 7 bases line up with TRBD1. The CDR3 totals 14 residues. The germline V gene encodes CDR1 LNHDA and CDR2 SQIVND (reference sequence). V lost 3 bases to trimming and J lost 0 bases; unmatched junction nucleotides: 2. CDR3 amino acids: CASSMGQISYEQYF. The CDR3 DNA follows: TGTGCCAGTAGTATGGGACAGATCTCCTACGAGCAGTACTTC.

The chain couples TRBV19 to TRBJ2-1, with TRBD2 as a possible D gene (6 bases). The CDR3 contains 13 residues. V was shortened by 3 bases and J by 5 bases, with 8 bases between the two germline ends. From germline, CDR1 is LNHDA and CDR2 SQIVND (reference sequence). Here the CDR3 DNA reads TGTGCCAGTAGTATCGGGAGCCACAATGAGCAGTTCTTC. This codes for CASSIGSHNEQFF.